This TCR beta chain is drawn from a study of control samples from healthy donors and cancer patients. Germline V lookup: CDR1 KGHSH, CDR2 LQKENI. The trim removed 6 bases at V and 2 bases at J, leaving 7 bases unmatched. The CDR3 consists of 14 residues. Assay used: immunoSEQ multiplex PCR; TCRdb lists only in-frame clones, some missing. The profile shows some 89,000 clones, 86% of them singletons. This sequence was found in a man aged 25 to 40 in good health. Sequences were obtained from blood. The chain carries TRBV18 and TRBJ2-7; 7 bases are a match to TRBD1. DNA of the CDR3: TGTGCCAGCTCGACAGGGTCAGGCGCCTACGAGCAGTACTTC. It codes for CASSTGSGAYEQYF.